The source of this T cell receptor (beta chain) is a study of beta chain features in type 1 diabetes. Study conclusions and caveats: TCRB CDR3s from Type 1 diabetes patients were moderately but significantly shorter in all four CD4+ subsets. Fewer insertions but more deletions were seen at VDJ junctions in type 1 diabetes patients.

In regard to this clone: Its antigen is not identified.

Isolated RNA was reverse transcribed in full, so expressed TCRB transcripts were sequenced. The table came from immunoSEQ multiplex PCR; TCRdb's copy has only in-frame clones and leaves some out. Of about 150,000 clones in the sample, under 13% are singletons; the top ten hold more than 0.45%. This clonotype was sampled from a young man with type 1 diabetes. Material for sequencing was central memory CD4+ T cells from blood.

The CDR3 DNA is TGTGCCAGCAGCTCGACCCGACACCGCTACGAGCAGTACTTC. The encoded protein is CASSSTRHRYEQYF. The chain combines TRBV11-2 with TRBJ2-7; D remains ambiguous. V shed 4 bases and J shed 3 bases, with 13 bases lying between them. The CDR3 runs 14 residues. Germline assignment: CDR1 SGHAT and CDR2 FQNNGV. Using reference TRBV11-2 and TRBJ2-7 for the parts outside the CDR3, the full variable domain is EAGVAQSPRYKIIEKRQSVAFWCNPISGHATLYWYQQILGQGPKLLIQFQNNGVVDDSQLPKDRFSAERLKGVDSTLKIQPAKLEDSAVYLCASSSTRHRYEQYFGPGTRLTVT.